This TCR beta chain appears in the sequencing data of a study of T cell responses to AZD1222 COVID-19 vaccine. Study-wide background: Pooled together were second doses at about 4 or about 12 weeks.

General study points: After the peak T cell response, and only then, were repertoires sampled. The sample set comprised mostly white British donors with more females, and clonal diversity was possibly underestimated. Vaccination with two AZD1222 doses was followed by a rise in Spike-specific TCR breadth and depth.

Assay used: immunoSEQ multiplex PCR; TCRdb lists only in-frame clones, some missing. Altogether tens of thousands of clones are present, under 95% being singletons, with the ten largest covering roughly 5.4%. In the case of this clone: The target antigen is unknown. The same CDR3 also results from other DNA sequences found in this sample.

This CDR3 comprises 16 residues. Germline V lookup: CDR1 MNHEY, CDR2 SMNVEV (reference sequence). V was shortened by 2 bases and J by 0 bases, with 11 bases between the two germline ends. The chain combines TRBV27 with TRBJ2-1, with unresolved D. The sample here was peripheral blood, taken on day 0 of AZD1222 vaccination. This TCR was sampled from an adult in good health. CDR3 sequence (DNA): TGTGCCAGCAGTTTAGCCTCTTTTAGCTCCTACAATGAGCAGTTCTTC. Translation: CASSLASFSSYNEQFF.